What follows are 31 T cell receptor beta chains derived from one specimen sequenced in a study of post-analysis software for immune sequencing data. TCR beta cDNA libraries had unique molecular identifiers. TCRdb itself ran the PCR reads through MiXCR, one entry per CDR3 protein. In the table there are roughly 730,000 distinct CDR3 sequences, just under 30% of which are singletons. The antigens for these receptors are not known. Study conclusions and caveats: TRBV5-6, TRBV5-1 and TRBV20-1 belonged to a set of roughly five TRBV segments that were more frequent in patients than controls.

Specimen: blood. The receptor set was obtained from a girl between 10 and 17 years old with multiple sclerosis.

The chain couples TRBV3-1 to TRBJ2-7; 8 nucleotides align to TRBD2. CDR3 length: 15 amino acids. Germline lookup yields CDR1 LGHDT and CDR2 YNNKEL (reference sequence). The V segment lost 3 bases and the J segment 1 base; nucleotides outside the gene matches: 5. This chain's CDR3 is CASSQTTSDSYEQYF. Written as DNA, the CDR3 is TGTGCCAGCAGCCAGACGACTAGCGATTCCTACGAGCAGTACTTC.

In this sample, this clonotype turned up a few times. The rearrangement links TRBV6-6 to TRBJ2-5; tentative D call: TRBD1 (6 bases). The germline gives CDR1 MNHNY, CDR2 SVGAGI (reference sequence). The CDR3 spans 15 residues. With 7 bases removed from V and 11 bases from J, the gap between germline ends came to 26 bases. This CDR3 is CASIPRDTGTLEQYF. CDR3 DNA: TGTGCCAGCATCCCCCGGGACACGGGGACCCTAGAGCAGTACTTC.

Worth noting for this clonotype: A much larger clone lies a single base off, so this may be a read error. The chain combines TRBV20-1 with TRBJ2-1, with 7 bases matching TRBD1. From germline, CDR1 is DFQATT and CDR2 SNEGSKA (reference sequence). V gave up 8 bases and J gave up 6 bases; unmatched junction bases: 4. CDR3 length equals 11 residues. CDR3 sequence: CSTSGGNEQFF. CDR3 nucleotide sequence: TGCAGTACTTCAGGGGGCAATGAGCAGTTCTTC.

This clonotype showed up just a few times. The CDR3 DNA sequence: TGCAGCGTTGGAGGGCAGGGGGCGTACAATGAGCAGTTCTTC. This gives the protein CSVGGQGAYNEQFF. V usage is TRBV29-1 and J usage is TRBJ2-1, with 8 bases matching TRBD1. This CDR3 has 14 amino acids. CDR1 is SQVTM, CDR2 ANQGSEA, per germline. Germline trimming cut 4 bases from V and 4 bases from J; bases unmatched to any gene: 6.

The chain carries TRBV7-8 and TRBJ1-2, with 10 nucleotides matching TRBD1. The CDR3 is made up of 15 amino acids. Germline V gene data show CDR1 as SGHVS and CDR2 as FQNEAQ. V lost 2 bases to trimming and J lost 6 bases; unmatched junction nucleotides: 6. The CDR3 sequence is CASSLFRDRGNGYTF. CDR3 DNA: TGTGCCAGCAGCTTATTTAGGGACAGGGGCAATGGCTACACCTTC.

V gene TRBV20-1 combines with J gene TRBJ2-1, with D perhaps matching TRBD1 or TRBD2 (5 bases each). CDR1 and CDR2 from the germline V gene are DFQATT and SNEGSKA (reference sequence). V was cut by 5 bases and J by 7 bases, with 18 bases left in between. The CDR3 length is 14 residues. The CDR3 DNA reads TGCAGTGCTGGGTTCCGGGGACGGCCTAATGAGCAGTTCTTC. Encoded protein: CSAGFRGRPNEQFF.

The chain combines TRBV11-2 with TRBJ2-7, with unresolved D. CDR1 and CDR2 from the germline V gene are SGHAT and FQNNGV. V was shortened by 5 bases and J by 3 bases, with 17 bases between the two germline ends. The CDR3 sequence is 15 residues long. The DNA for the CDR3 is TGTGCCAGCAGCCCTCGTGTCGGTAGCAGCTACGAGCAGTACTTC. It codes for CASSPRVGSSYEQYF.

This clonotype was picked up a small number of times. This rearrangement joins TRBV20-1 to TRBJ1-2, with D maybe TRBD1 (5 bases). Deletions cut 6 bases from V and 4 bases from J, with 12 bases between. Germline V CDR1 and CDR2: DFQATT, SNEGSKA (reference sequence). The CDR3 contains 12 residues. The CDR3 DNA sequence: TGCAGTGCCGCACAGGACCCCTATGGCTACACCTTC. It yields the protein CSAAQDPYGYTF.

The chain is built from TRBV29-1 and TRBJ2-5; no clear D. The CDR3 contains 12 residues. The V end was cut by 7 bases, the J end by 5 bases, with 14 bases between. The germline V gene encodes CDR1 SQVTM and CDR2 ANQGSEA. The CDR3 here is CSAGSLGETQYF. CDR3 in DNA: TGCAGCGCGGGCTCACTTGGGGAGACCCAGTACTTC.

This clonotype was found a few times. The V and J genes are TRBV10-3 and TRBJ2-3; the D gene is possibly TRBD2 (5 bases). V was shortened by 11 bases and J by 6 bases, with 18 bases between the two germline ends. In germline, CDR1 is ENHRY, CDR2 SYGVKD. The CDR3 covers 13 residues. CDR3 coding DNA: TGTGCCGTTAGGCCGGGATCCGCGGATACGCAGTATTTT. Its translation is CAVRPGSADTQYF.

The chain joins TRBV7-2 to TRBJ2-5; possibly TRBD2 for D (6 bases). The V end was cut by 5 bases, the J end by 2 bases, with 12 bases between. Germline V lookup: CDR1 SGHTA, CDR2 FQGNSA. The CDR3 extends over 14 amino acids. The CDR3 nucleotides are TGTGCCAGCAGCAGGGGACTCCGTCAAGAGACCCAGTACTTC. It translates to CASSRGLRQETQYF.

This clonotype was seen more than once but under ten times. The chain has TRBV20-1 and TRBJ1-1; 8 bases fit TRBD1. The V segment lost 1 base and the J segment 3 bases; nucleotides outside the gene matches: 7. The CDR3 covers 15 residues. Germline assignment: CDR1 DFQATT and CDR2 SNEGSKA (reference sequence). The CDR3 reads CSARATGTGYTEAFF. DNA for the CDR3: TGCAGTGCTAGAGCCACCGGGACAGGATACACTGAAGCTTTCTTT.

A single count supports this clonotype. The CDR3 region is CASSKDRGLPGANVLTF. CDR3 sequence (DNA): TGTGCCAGCAGCAAGGACAGGGGGCTCCCTGGGGCCAACGTCCTGACTTTC. V and J are TRBV27 and TRBJ2-6; 11 bases are a match to TRBD1. Per the germline V gene, CDR1 is MNHEY and CDR2 is SMNVEV (reference sequence). Losses at the gene ends were 6 bases for V and 2 bases for J; bases not matched to a gene: 6. The CDR3 length is 17 residues.

The V gene is TRBV3-1, the J gene TRBJ2-1; TRBD1 matches at 8 bases. Trimming took 1 base from V and 3 from J; bases not matched to a gene: 2. CDR1 is LGHDT and CDR2 is YNNKEL in the germline V gene (reference sequence). CDR3 size: 15 residues. CDR3 sequence reads: CASSQVGTGYNEQFF. The CDR3 DNA reads TGTGCCAGCAGCCAAGTGGGGACAGGCTACAATGAGCAGTTCTTC.

The chain links TRBV7-2 to TRBJ2-3, with D perhaps TRBD1 or TRBD2 (6 bases each). With 5 bases removed from V and 6 bases from J, the gap between germline ends came to 15 bases. There are 14 residues in the CDR3. Germline V CDR1 and CDR2: SGHTA, FQGNSA. The CDR3 DNA reads as TGTGCCAGCAGCCCCGGGGGCAGGGTGGATACGCAGTATTTT. Protein product: CASSPGGRVDTQYF.

This clonotype has just a few counts. The chain couples TRBV20-1 to TRBJ2-5; D perhaps matches TRBD2 (5 bases). Trimming removed 4 bases from V and 2 bases from J, with 17 bases in between. CDR1 and CDR2 from the germline V gene are DFQATT and SNEGSKA (reference sequence). The CDR3 has 15 amino acids. The CDR3 loop is CSANSLRGLQETQYF. For the CDR3, the DNA is TGCAGTGCTAACTCTTTACGGGGTTTACAAGAGACCCAGTACTTC.

The rearrangement joins TRBV28 to TRBJ2-4; D remains unclear. V was clipped by 7 bases and J by 0 bases, with 10 bases between them. Germline V gene sequence: CDR1 MDHEN, CDR2 SYDVKM. This CDR3 is 14 amino acids long. This CDR3 reads CASTDLLAKNIQYF. CDR3 bases: TGTGCCAGCACGGACCTCCTAGCCAAAAACATTCAGTACTTC.

A few counts support this clonotype. The chain's CDR3 is CSASPGLAGQTYNEQFF. CDR3 nucleotide sequence: TGCAGTGCTAGTCCGGGACTAGCGGGGCAGACCTACAATGAGCAGTTCTTC. The chain joins TRBV20-1 to TRBJ2-1; 13 bases align to TRBD2. Germline CDR1 DFQATT, CDR2 SNEGSKA (reference sequence). Trimming cost V 3 bases and J 2 bases; bases outside gene matches: 7. CDR3 length: 17 residues.

This clonotype turned up a few times. This chain links TRBV6-5 with TRBJ1-2, with 7 bases matching TRBD1. This CDR3 region has 15 residues. Trimming took 0 bases from V and 2 from J; bases not matched to a gene: 3. Germline CDR1 MNHEY, CDR2 SVGAGI. As DNA, the CDR3 is TGTGCCAGCAGTTACTCGGAACAGGGGAACTATGGCTACACCTTC. This codes for CASSYSEQGNYGYTF.

Concerning this clonotype itself: This could be a read error, since a much larger clone is one nucleotide away. V is TRBV5-1 and J is TRBJ2-1; D unresolved. Germline CDR1 reads SGHRS; CDR2 reads YFSETQ. This CDR3 region has 13 residues. CDR3 nucleotides: TGCGCCAGCAGCTTGGGTCTAGTCAATGGGCAGTTCTTC. Translating gives CASSLGLVNGQFF.

The gene calls are TRBV20-1 and TRBJ1-1; D remains ambiguous. The CDR3 length is 13 residues. CDR1 is DFQATT, CDR2 SNEGSKA, per germline (reference sequence). Trimming cost V 6 bases and J 5 bases, with 16 bases left between them. The CDR3 coding sequence is TGCAGTGCGGATAAGGCAGTTCCAACTGAAGCTTTCTTT. Residues: CSADKAVPTEAFF.

The chain couples TRBV9 to TRBJ2-6; the D is unclear. CDR3 size: 16 residues. V dropped 0 bases and J dropped 0 bases, with 7 bases sitting between them. Germline V CDR1 and CDR2: SGDLS, YYNGEE. In nucleotides, the CDR3 is TGTGCCAGCAGCGTAGTTGGGTCCTCTGGGGCCAACGTCCTGACTTTC. Residues: CASSVVGSSGANVLTF. The complete variable domain, with remaining parts taken from reference TRBV9 and TRBJ2-6, reads DSGVTQTPKHLITATGQRVTLRCSPRSGDLSVYWYQQSLDQGLQFLIQYYNGEERAKGNILERFSAQQFPDLHSELNLSSLELGDSALYFCASSVVGSSGANVLTFGAGSRLTVL.

The chain uses TRBV25-1 and TRBJ2-5; TRBD2 agrees at 12 bases. V gave up 4 bases and J gave up 3 bases; unmatched junction bases: 9. Germline CDR1 and CDR2: MGHDK and SYGVNS. CDR3 size: 17 residues. The CDR3 spells CASSASGRLAGEETQYF. The CDR3, as DNA: TGTGCCAGCAGTGCATCCGGGAGACTAGCGGGAGAAGAGACCCAGTACTTC.

This clonotype was seen a few times. The gene calls are TRBV6-1 and TRBJ2-1; D unclear. The CDR3 covers 15 residues. Germline lookup yields CDR1 MNHNS and CDR2 SASEGT. Between the trimmed V and J ends, which lost 3 bases and 8 bases, there was a span of 17 bases. The CDR3 spells CASSEGWRNVDEQFF. The DNA of the CDR3 is TGTGCCAGCAGTGAGGGTTGGCGAAATGTAGATGAGCAGTTCTTC.

This clonotype was seen only once. The chain has TRBV16 and TRBJ2-7; D remains ambiguous. The length of the CDR3 is 15 residues. Deletions cut 2 bases from V and 1 base from J, with 12 bases between. Germline values: CDR1 KGHSY, CDR2 FQNENV. The CDR3 DNA is TGTGCCAGCAGCCAAAGTTCAGGTCGATCCTACGAGCAGTACTTC. It encodes CASSQSSGRSYEQYF. The full variable domain, rest sourced from reference TRBV16 and TRBJ2-7, is GEEVAQTPKHLVRGEGQKAKLYCAPIKGHSYVFWYQQVLKNEFKFLISFQNENVFDETGMPKERFSAKCLPNSPCSLEIQATKLEDSAVYFCASSQSSGRSYEQYFGPGTRLTVT.

This clonotype was detected a few times. The chain couples TRBV10-3 to TRBJ1-1, with D hard to call. Germline lookup yields CDR1 ENHRY and CDR2 SYGVKD. Trimming left V 4 bases short and J 4 bases short, with 7 bases between. The CDR3 runs to 12 residues. The CDR3 loop reads CAISVLGTEAFF. DNA of the CDR3: TGTGCCATCAGTGTGCTCGGCACTGAAGCTTTCTTT.

The V and J genes are TRBV24-1 and TRBJ2-1; 7 bases match TRBD2. V shed 4 bases, J shed 0 bases, and the junction held 8 bases outside the gene matches. CDR1 KGHDR and CDR2 SFDVKD come from the germline V gene. This CDR3 is 17 amino acids long. CDR3 residues: CATSDYPSGGSYNEQFF. The CDR3 DNA reads TGTGCCACCAGTGACTATCCTAGCGGAGGCTCCTACAATGAGCAGTTCTTC.

This clonotype turned up a few times. This chain links TRBV29-1 with TRBJ1-1; no clear D. From germline, CDR1 is SQVTM and CDR2 ANQGSEA. This CDR3 has 9 residues. V was cut by 7 bases and J by 5 bases, with 5 bases left in between. The chain's CDR3 is CSGGTEAFF. In DNA, the CDR3 is TGCAGCGGAGGAACTGAAGCTTTCTTT.

This clonotype was observed a handful of times. The chain employs TRBV2 and TRBJ2-1; the match to TRBD1 covers 12 bases. The germline V gene encodes CDR1 SNHLY and CDR2 FYNNEI. V gave up 8 bases and J gave up 8 bases; unmatched junction bases: 13. This CDR3 has 16 amino acids. CDR3 loop: CASLVGGTGGLDEQFF. The CDR3 nucleotides read TGTGCCAGCCTCGTGGGTGGGACAGGGGGCTTGGATGAGCAGTTCTTC.

There are a few counts of this clonotype. CDR3 DNA sequence: TGCGCCAGCAGCTTGGCCTCTAGGGATTTCTATGGCTACACCTTC. Amino acid sequence: CASSLASRDFYGYTF. J is TRBJ1-2 and V is TRBV5-1; unclear D gene. CDR3 length: 15 amino acids. V was cut by 0 bases and J by 4 bases, with 13 bases left in between. Germline V gene sequence: CDR1 SGHRS, CDR2 YFSETQ.

The chain carries TRBV28 and TRBJ1-2; unclear D gene. The CDR3 extends over 14 amino acids. V was trimmed by 3 bases and J by 6 bases, leaving 14 bases between them. Germline lookup yields CDR1 MDHEN and CDR2 SYDVKM. This chain's CDR3 is CASSLVRGRNGYTF. The CDR3, as DNA: TGTGCCAGCAGTTTGGTTCGGGGTAGGAATGGCTACACCTTC.